This T cell receptor (beta chain) was identified in a study of blood T cells in healthy people across ages. Sample-barcoded 5' priming and a J-beta primer mix drove a second PCR of roughly 7 to 11 cycles. TCRdb ran MiXCR on the 5' RACE reads and lists one entry per CDR3 protein. The sample holds roughly 1.5 million distinct CDR3 sequences; 42% are singletons and the top ten take less than 5%. The receptor's source is a woman aged 18-30 years in good health. The specimen was blood.

The CDR3 loop is CASSSPRSGLNEQFF. CDR3 nucleotides: TGTGCCAGCAGCTCCCCTAGGAGTGGCCTCAATGAGCAGTTCTTC. The chain recombines TRBV5-6 with TRBJ2-1, with no clear D. The V end lost 3 bases, the J end lost 6 bases, and 16 bases lay between the germline ends. CDR3 length equals 15 residues. Germline loops: CDR1 SGHDT, CDR2 YYEEEE.